The rows below give T cell receptor beta chains drawn from one sample of a study of regulatory T cells in long-lasting Graves disease. One entry per CDR3 protein, called by TCRdb with MiXCR from the multiplex PCR reads. The repertoire holds hundreds of thousands of distinct CDR3 sequences, less than 20% seen once, with roughly a tenth in the top ten. These records were also assigned to another study, of T cells in Graves' hyperthyroidism and ophthalmopathy.

The source material was peripheral blood mononuclear cells (PBMCs), sampled at new diagnosis, from a patient treated with antithyroid drugs. These receptors all stem from a woman in her twenties or thirties with Graves disease. Each CDR3 is given with its conserved first and last residue. Each record gives: CDR3 length, D gene, clone size, V gene, J gene, CDR3 DNA, CDR3 protein. The D gene is left open where the match is weak. Only some rows state a clone size, as once, few, many or a class for expanded clones.

16	NA	NA	TRBV11-2	TRBJ1-4	TGTGCCAGCAGCTTAGGTCTAGGCACGGGGAGTGAAAAACTGTTTTTT	CASSLGLGTGSEKLFF
15	TRBD2	NA	TRBV12-3/TRBV12-4	TRBJ2-7	TGTGCCAGCAGTTTAGATGGACTAGCGGGACTCGAGCAGTACTTC	CASSLDGLAGLEQYF
12	NA	many	TRBV28	TRBJ2-7	TGTGCCAGCAGCTCCCCCCGCCACGAGCAGTACTTC	CASSSPRHEQYF
17	NA	many	TRBV14	TRBJ2-1	TGTGCCAGCAGCCTCACAGGGGAGGTGTATGACCACAATGAGCAGTTCTTC	CASSLTGEVYDHNEQFF
14	NA	many	TRBV11-2	TRBJ2-3	TGTGCCAGCAGCTCCTACCTCCTCACAGATACGCAGTATTTT	CASSSYLLTDTQYF
17	TRBD1	many	TRBV27	TRBJ1-2	TGTGCCAGCAGTTCGGGACAGGGAATTGGGACTAACTATGGCTACACCTTC	CASSSGQGIGTNYGYTF
15	NA	many	TRBV6-1	TRBJ2-1	TGTGCCAGCAGTGAGGCCTGGGGGGAGCACAATGAGCAGTTCTTC	CASSEAWGEHNEQFF
16	NA	many	TRBV20-1	TRBJ1-4	TGCAGTGCCCTACTTGAGGTGGCCGCAACTAATGAAAAACTGTTTTTT	CSALLEVAATNEKLFF
14	TRBD2	many	TRBV5-1	TRBJ2-1	TGCGCCAGCAGCCCAAGGACTAGTACCGATGAGCAGTTCTTC	CASSPRTSTDEQFF
12	NA	NA	TRBV10-3	TRBJ1-4	TGTGCCATCCGGGACGGAAATGAAAAACTGTTTTTT	CAIRDGNEKLFF
14	NA	many	TRBV6-5	TRBJ2-7	TGTGCCAGCAGTTACCGGGACACCTTATACGAGCAGTACTTC	CASSYRDTLYEQYF
15	TRBD1	NA	TRBV5-5	TRBJ2-7	TGTGCCAGCAGCATGCCGGGGACAGGGGTTCGCGAGCAGTGCTTC	CASSMPGTGVREQCF
15	TRBD1	many	TRBV20-1	TRBJ2-7	TGCAGTGCTAGCCTAACAGGGGGACAAGCCTACGAGCAGTACTTC	CSASLTGGQAYEQYF
11	NA	many	TRBV20-1	TRBJ2-1	TGCAGTGCTAGAGATCGTTATGAGCAGTTCTTC	CSARDRYEQFF
15	TRBD1	many	TRBV27	TRBJ1-2	TGTGCCAGCAGTAGATACGCCGGACAGGGAAGGGGCTACACCTTC	CASSRYAGQGRGYTF
15	TRBD1	many	TRBV10-3	TRBJ2-7	TGTGCCATCAGTGAGGACGACAGGGACGGCTACGAGCAGTACTTC	CAISEDDRDGYEQYF
14	NA	many	TRBV11-3	TRBJ2-3	TGTGCCAGCAGCTCATCCGGGAGTCCAGATACGCAGTATTTT	CASSSSGSPDTQYF
12	NA	many	TRBV20-1	TRBJ2-1	TGCAGTGTTGAGGTTTCTTACAATGAGCAGTTCTTC	CSVEVSYNEQFF
16	NA	many	TRBV18	TRBJ2-7	TGTGCCAGCTCACCAGTAGCAAGTCGCAGGGGCTACGAGCAGTACTTC	CASSPVASRRGYEQYF
14	TRBD1	few	TRBV29-1	TRBJ1-4	TGCAGCGTTGGGACAGGGGCGCGGAATGAAAAACTGTTTTTT	CSVGTGARNEKLFF
15	TRBD1	few	TRBV6-2/TRBV6-3	TRBJ1-5	TGTGCCAGCCGGGGCAACCAGGGGGACAATCAGCCCCAGCATTTT	CASRGNQGDNQPQHF
17	NA	NA	TRBV13	TRBJ2-3	TGTGCCAGCAGCTTAGATATGGGGAGGTCCCCAACAGATACGCAGTATTTT	CASSLDMGRSPTDTQYF
13	NA	many	TRBV7-3	TRBJ2-2	TGTGCCAGCAGCCGGACAGCTCCCGGGGAGCTGTTTTTT	CASSRTAPGELFF
13	NA	many	TRBV3-1	TRBJ2-7	TGTGCCAGCAGCCTAAGGACACCCTACGAGCAGTACTTC	CASSLRTPYEQYF
15	NA	many	TRBV7-2	TRBJ2-7	TGTGCCAGCAGCTTACGGGACACAGGGACCTACGAGCAGTACTTC	CASSLRDTGTYEQYF
14	NA	NA	TRBV7-2	TRBJ1-2	TGTGCCAGCAGCCTAGACACGGACTACTATGGCTACACCTTC	CASSLDTDYYGYTF
14	TRBD1	NA	TRBV12-3/TRBV12-4	TRBJ1-5	TGTGCCAGCAGCCGACAGGGTCAGGATCAGCCCCAGCATTTT	CASSRQGQDQPQHF
14	NA	few	TRBV7-3	TRBJ2-3	TGTGCCAGCAGCTTACAAGCAAACACAGATACGCAGTATTTT	CASSLQANTDTQYF
20	NA	many	TRBV7-9	TRBJ1-1	TGTGCCAGCAGCTTAGGCTTTTTCTCCCCCCAACGAACCGTAGACACTGAAGCTTTCTTT	CASSLGFFSPQRTVDTEAFF
14	NA	NA	TRBV28	TRBJ1-5	TGTGCCAGCAGTTCAGGGATTGGGAATCAGCCCCAGCATTTT	CASSSGIGNQPQHF
16	TRBD1	NA	TRBV7-2	TRBJ1-5	TGTGCCAGCAGCTTAGGTGGGACAGATAGCAATCAGCCCCAGCATTTT	CASSLGGTDSNQPQHF
14	NA	many	TRBV28	TRBJ2-7	TGTGCCAGCAGGGGGTCCGCGGCTGGTTACGAGCAGTACTTC	CASRGSAAGYEQYF
17	NA	few	TRBV15	TRBJ2-3	TGTGCCACCAGCAGCCGGTTAACAGGGATCGGGACAGATACGCAGTATTTT	CATSSRLTGIGTDTQYF
16	TRBD2	few	TRBV12-3/TRBV12-4	TRBJ2-1	TGTGCCAGCAGACCTAGCGGGATCCAATCCTACAATGAGCAGTTCTTC	CASRPSGIQSYNEQFF
16	NA	NA	TRBV9	TRBJ2-6	TGTGCCAGCAGCGTGGGACGTATCTCTGGGGCCAACGTCCTGACTTTC	CASSVGRISGANVLTF
13	NA	NA	TRBV6-1	TRBJ1-5	TGTGCCAGCAGCGGACGGGTTCGTCAGCCCCAGCATTTT	CASSGRVRQPQHF
20	TRBD2	few	TRBV20-1	TRBJ2-1	TGCAGTGCTATTCCCTACCGAACCGGGACTAGCGGGTTCTCCTACAATGAGCAGTTCTTC	CSAIPYRTGTSGFSYNEQFF
17	NA	many	TRBV9	TRBJ2-5	TGTGCCAGCAGCGTCGAAGGGGGGACGCGTCACCAAGAGACCCAGTACTTC	CASSVEGGTRHQETQYF
24	NA	many	TRBV28	TRBJ2-1	TGTGCCAGCAGTTTATTCTTCGGAAGGGATTACCGGGATTTCCAACAGGGCGGAATAAATGAGCAGTTCTTC	CASSLFFGRDYRDFQQGGINEQFF
14	TRBD1	many	TRBV29-1	TRBJ2-5	TGCAGCGTTGAAGTGGCAGGGGGACAAGAGACCCAGTACTTC	CSVEVAGGQETQYF
15	NA	many	TRBV6-5	TRBJ1-1	TGTGCCAGCAGTTACTCATCCGGTCTGAACACTGAAGCTTTCTTT	CASSYSSGLNTEAFF
16	TRBD1	medium-sized	TRBV18	TRBJ1-6	TGTGCCAGCTCACCACGGGACAGGGGTTTGAATTCACCCCTCCACTTT	CASSPRDRGLNSPLHF
15	TRBD1	NA	TRBV5-1	TRBJ1-4	TGCGCCAGCAGACGACAGGGATCTGCTAATGAAAAACTGTTTTTT	CASRRQGSANEKLFF
17	TRBD2	few	TRBV12-3/TRBV12-4	TRBJ2-2	TGTGCCAGCAGTACGCCCTTCCGGGAGGAGTACACCGGGGAGCTGTTTTTT	CASSTPFREEYTGELFF
14	TRBD2	NA	TRBV7-6	TRBJ2-5	TGTGCCAGCGGAAGGACTAGCGGGGGAGAGACCCAGTACTTC	CASGRTSGGETQYF
16	TRBD1	few	TRBV24-1	TRBJ2-7	TGTGCCACCAGTGATCTTGCCGGGACAGGGATCGGCGAGCAGTACTTC	CATSDLAGTGIGEQYF
15	NA	many	TRBV20-1	TRBJ2-1	TGCAGTGCCATCCAATCGGGAGCTGTGGGAAATGAGCAGTTCTTC	CSAIQSGAVGNEQFF
17	NA	many	TRBV18	TRBJ1-5	TGTGCCAGCTCACCTACCGGGGGGCTTCAAGTCAATCAGCCCCAGCATTTT	CASSPTGGLQVNQPQHF
16	TRBD2	NA	TRBV5-1	TRBJ2-1	TGCGCCAGCAGCTTGGGCCGGGAGGGCCGCTCCCCTGAGCAGTTCTTC	CASSLGREGRSPEQFF
16	TRBD2	NA	TRBV19	TRBJ2-1	TGTGCCAGTAGTATATTGGCTAGCGGGAGTTACAATGAGCAGTTCTTC	CASSILASGSYNEQFF
14	NA	NA	TRBV14	TRBJ2-2	TGTGCCAGCAGCTACAGGCTGAACACCGGGGAGCTGTTTTTT	CASSYRLNTGELFF
13	NA	many	TRBV7-8	TRBJ2-1	TGTGCCAGCAGGCCTCTAGCTGACAATGAGCAGTTCTTC	CASRPLADNEQFF
13	NA	few	TRBV5-6	TRBJ2-2	TGTGCCAGCACCCAGGAGGGGTCCGGGGAGCTGTTTTTT	CASTQEGSGELFF
12	NA	many	TRBV7-9	TRBJ1-5	TGTGCCAGCAGCTTAGCGTCCCAGCCCCAGCATTTT	CASSLASQPQHF